This record covers a single T cell receptor (beta chain). Germline assignment: CDR1 DFQATT and CDR2 SNEGSKA (reference sequence). Trimming cost V 3 bases and J 6 bases; bases outside gene matches: 4. The length of the CDR3 is 13 residues. The data originate from a study of response to subunit inactivated influenza vaccine. Via MiXCR, TCRdb re-called the RT-PCR reads, giving one row per CDR3 protein. The profile shows roughly 550,000 distinct CDR3 sequences, around a quarter of them singletons. The same data also went into a second study, on T cells expressing NK-cell markers. That publication notes: UMIs were included in TCR beta cDNA generated by 5'RACE template switching. Sequenced donors, eight in total, included seven who were HCMV-seropositive and one who was seronegative. The study found dominant NKG2C+ clonotypes at about 1.0-8% of CD8+ T cells in roughly six donors. In a handful of donors, dominant clonotypes made up about 25-60.1% of CD3+CD56-NKG2C+ cells. Nothing established the HCMV specificity of expanded NKG2C+ T cell clones.

This receptor was identified in a man over 45 who received an inactivated influenza vaccine. The sequencing here drew on CD4+ T cells sorted from PBMCs, taken 11 to 12 days after vaccination. The V gene is TRBV20-1, the J gene TRBJ2-1; 8 bases match TRBD2. The CDR3 DNA reads as TGCAGTGCTAGCGGGAGGGCCTTCAATGAGCAGTTCTTC. The encoded protein is CSASGRAFNEQFF.